This is a list of T cell receptor beta chains from one sample in a study of T cells in Graves' hyperthyroidism and ophthalmopathy. TCRdb re-called the multiplex PCR reads through MiXCR, storing one row per CDR3 protein. This repertoire shows fewer than 350,000 distinct CDR3 sequences, about 21% found once; its top ten account for about 50%. Sequenced input: blood. The receptors shown here come from a woman in her fifties or sixties with Graves' hyperthyroidism. Each CDR3 is given with its conserved first and last residue. The order of the fields is V gene, D gene, J gene, clone size, CDR3 DNA, CDR3 protein. A D gene is named only where the DNA matches it firmly. Clone size is stated in some rows and not others, as once, few, many or a class when expanded.

>TRBV28|TRBD1|TRBJ1-2|few
TGTGCCAGCATACGACAGGGCGGCTATGGCTACACCTTC
CASIRQGGYGYTF
>TRBV9|-|TRBJ1-1|medium-sized
TGTGCCAGCAGCCCGCCGACAGGAGCGAGCACTGAAGCTTTCTTT
CASSPPTGASTEAFF
>TRBV7-9|-|TRBJ1-5|many
TGTGCCAGCAGGCCTCAGGGAAGAGGTCAGCCCCAGCATTTT
CASRPQGRGQPQHF
>TRBV18|TRBD1|TRBJ2-7|many
TGTGCCAGCTCACCGGACAGGGGAAGGGTCGAGCAGTACTTC
CASSPDRGRVEQYF
>TRBV24-1|TRBD2|TRBJ2-3|many
TGTGCCACCAGTGGAGGCGCGCAGCGGGAGGGCTCGAGCACAGATACGCAGTATTTT
CATSGGAQREGSSTDTQYF
>TRBV28|-|TRBJ1-1|-
TGTGCCAGCAGTTTAAGGCGGGCAGGTCAAATGAACACTGAAGCTTTCTTT
CASSLRRAGQMNTEAFF
>TRBV5-1|-|TRBJ2-7|many
TGCGCCAGCAGCTTGGGGACCAGGGGAGACGAGCAGTACTTC
CASSLGTRGDEQYF
>TRBV20-1|-|TRBJ1-1|many
TGCAGTGCCATTCTAAGGTTTGAAGCTTTCTTT
CSAILRFEAFF
>TRBV3-1|-|TRBJ2-2|many
TGTGCCAGCAGCCAAGGAATTCCGGGACTCAACACCGGGGAGCTGTTTTTT
CASSQGIPGLNTGELFF
>TRBV20-1|-|TRBJ2-3|many
TGCAGTGCTAGAGTACCTCTCTCGGGTTTTAGCACAGATACGCAGTATTTT
CSARVPLSGFSTDTQYF
>TRBV30|-|TRBJ1-2|many
TGTGCCTGGAGTGTCCGACCCAACTATGGCTACACCTTC
CAWSVRPNYGYTF
>TRBV20-1|-|TRBJ1-2|few
TGCAGTGCTAGTGAGGGGCCCACAGGAAAATCCTATGGCTACACCTTC
CSASEGPTGKSYGYTF
>TRBV12-3/TRBV12-4|-|TRBJ2-7|many
TGTGCCAGCAGTCTCCAGGCGGGGACCAATGGGGGGGAGCAGTACTTC
CASSLQAGTNGGEQYF
>TRBV10-3|TRBD2|TRBJ2-7|-
TGTGCCTCTTCAGGGAGGGAATACGAGCAGTACTTC
CASSGREYEQYF
>TRBV28|-|TRBJ2-3|many
TGTGCCAGCAGTTTCGGGCAGGGAACAGATACGCAGTATTTT
CASSFGQGTDTQYF